The 20 T cell receptor beta chains in this list originate from one sample, sequenced in a study of shared clonotypes between healthy human individuals. Profiling relied on immunoSEQ multiplex PCR, and the TCRdb table lists in-frame clones only, not all of them. The sample lists around 610,000 clones, around 96% occurring once. Naive CD8 populations comprised CD45RO-negative cells positively selected for CCR7, excluding terminally differentiated effector memory CD45RA+ cells. Input material: naive CD8+ T cells sorted from blood. These TCRs come from a woman in her twenties or thirties in good health.

The chain is built from TRBV5-6 and TRBJ2-1, with D maybe TRBD2 (7 bases). CDR1 is SGHDT and CDR2 is YYEEEE in the germline V gene. V was pared by 3 bases and J by 0 bases, with 16 bases between. This CDR3 has 17 amino acids. The CDR3 region is CASSWGGGRSSYNEQFF. CDR3 sequence (DNA): TGTGCCAGCAGCTGGGGAGGGGGGCGGAGCTCCTACAATGAGCAGTTCTTC.

V usage is TRBV27 and J usage is TRBJ1-3; 8 bases match TRBD1. Germline-derived CDR1 and CDR2 are MNHEY and SMNVEV (reference sequence). The CDR3 length is 18 residues. V trimming: 6 bases; J trimming: 0 bases; junction bases outside the gene matches: 13. The CDR3 sequence is CASSPSWTGPLSGNTIYF. CDR3 coding DNA: TGTGCCAGCAGCCCAAGTTGGACAGGGCCTCTCTCTGGAAACACCATATATTTT.

This rearrangement joins TRBV28 to TRBJ1-2; D might be TRBD1 (5 bases). CDR1 and CDR2 from the germline V gene are MDHEN and SYDVKM. This CDR3 contains 13 residues. The V gene lost 4 bases and the J gene lost 12 bases, with 18 bases spanning the gap. For the CDR3, the DNA is TGTGCCAGCAGTTCGATCAGTGGACACCCTGACACCTTC. Translated: CASSSISGHPDTF.

The rearrangement links TRBV6-4 to TRBJ1-2; no clear D. The germline CDR1 and CDR2 sequences are MRHNA and SNTAGT. CDR3 length equals 12 residues. V was shortened by 0 bases and J by 10 bases, with 9 bases between the two germline ends. This CDR3 is CASSDSRLNYTF. CDR3 in DNA: TGTGCCAGCAGTGACTCGAGACTCAACTACACCTTC.

The V call is TRBV15, the J call TRBJ2-5; 8 bases line up with TRBD2. Germline CDR1 LNHNV, CDR2 YYDKDF (reference sequence). The CDR3 has 17 amino acids. Losses at the gene ends were 5 bases for V and 2 bases for J; bases not matched to a gene: 13. The CDR3 DNA reads TGTGCCACCAGCGAGGGGATTCCTAGCGGGCGACAAGAGACCCAGTACTTC. Its translation: CATSEGIPSGRQETQYF.

Notes on this clone: Sequence at one end of the junction differs from germline and may be a read error. The V call is TRBV7-9, the J call TRBJ1-1, with D tentatively TRBD1 (5 bases). The germline V gene has CDR1 SEHNR and CDR2 FQNEAQ (reference sequence). The CDR3 spans 12 residues. CDR3 nucleotide sequence: TGTGCCAGCAGCTTCGAAACAGGAGGCGGCCTCTTT. It is translated as CASSFETGGGLF.

The genes are TRBV19 and TRBJ2-7; 12 bases match TRBD1. Per the germline V gene, CDR1 is LNHDA and CDR2 is SQIVND (reference sequence). This CDR3 comprises 15 residues. J gave up 4 bases and V 6 bases, and 7 bases lay outside the gene matches. This chain's CDR3 is CASRKPGQGAYEQYF. The CDR3 bases are TGTGCCAGTAGGAAACCGGGACAGGGGGCTTACGAGCAGTACTTC.

The V gene is TRBV7-9, the J gene TRBJ1-4; D possibly corresponds to TRBD1 (5 bases). The V gene's germline CDR1 is SEHNR and CDR2 FQNEAQ (reference sequence). The CDR3 loop spans 14 amino acids. Trimming took off 0 bases at V and 6 bases at J, with 8 bases between the two ends. Written as DNA, the CDR3 is TGTGCCAGCAGCTTAGCTTTGGGGGATGAAAAACTGTTTTTT. Translated, it gives CASSLALGDEKLFF.

This clone occurred once. The rearrangement links TRBV13 to TRBJ1-2; the D gene is possibly TRBD1 (6 bases). This CDR3 region has 17 residues. With 4 bases removed from V and 2 bases from J, the gap between germline ends came to 20 bases. The germline gives CDR1 PRHDT, CDR2 FYEKMQ (reference sequence). For the CDR3, the DNA is TGTGCCAGCAGCTCGGCCCAGGGGCCCTTGGGGAACTATGGCTACACCTTC. It is translated as CASSSAQGPLGNYGYTF.

The CDR3 loop is CASSFGRTTDTQYF. DNA of the CDR3: TGTGCCAGCAGTTTCGGACGGACCACAGATACGCAGTATTTT. The genes are TRBV27 and TRBJ2-3; D not certain. V lost 3 bases, J lost 2 bases, and 9 bases lay in between. From germline, CDR1 is MNHEY and CDR2 SMNVEV (reference sequence). This CDR3 spans 14 amino acids.

Of note for this clone: The same CDR3 arises from other DNA sequences in this sample as well. The gene calls are TRBV7-9 and TRBJ2-7; D remains ambiguous. The germline V and J ends were trimmed by 5 bases and 4 bases, with 6 bases remaining between them. Germline assignment: CDR1 SEHNR and CDR2 FQNEAQ (reference sequence). The CDR3 is made up of 11 amino acids. The CDR3 nucleotides are TGTGCCAGCAGCCCAAATTACGAGCAGTACTTC. Translation: CASSPNYEQYF.

This chain links TRBV5-4 with TRBJ2-1; TRBD2 matches at 11 bases. The germline V gene has CDR1 SGHNT and CDR2 YYREEE (reference sequence). CDR3 size: 15 residues. V was clipped by 4 bases and J by 6 bases; unmatched bases: 6. The DNA of the CDR3 is TGTGCCAGCAGCCCGTTAGCGGGAGGGGGCAATGAGCAGTTCTTC. Protein: CASSPLAGGGNEQFF.

This chain connects TRBV27 to TRBJ2-5; 12 bases agree with TRBD2. There are 15 residues in the CDR3. The ends lost 4 bases at V and 2 bases at J; junction bases unmatched: 2. Germline CDR1 is MNHEY and CDR2 is SMNVEV (reference sequence). This CDR3 reads CASSWGTSGQETQYF. The CDR3 DNA reads as TGTGCCAGCAGTTGGGGGACTAGCGGGCAAGAGACCCAGTACTTC.

The chain recombines TRBV4-1 with TRBJ2-5; 11 bases are shared with TRBD2. This CDR3 region has 19 residues. Germline loops: CDR1 MGHRA, CDR2 YSYEKL. The J segment lost 7 bases and the V segment lost 0 bases, leaving 16 bases of the junction unmatched. The CDR3 DNA reads as TGCGCCAGCAGCCAAGAGGGGGCTAGCGGGAGGACGGGTCGGGGGACCCAGTACTTC. Its protein product is CASSQEGASGRTGRGTQYF.

The rearrangement links TRBV5-4 to TRBJ2-5; tentatively, D is TRBD1 (5 bases). This CDR3 contains 16 residues. V gave up 4 bases and J gave up 2 bases, with 18 bases separating them. The V gene's germline CDR1 is SGHNT and CDR2 YYREEE (reference sequence). CDR3 in amino acids: CASSTWGGARQETQYF. Here the CDR3 DNA reads TGTGCCAGCAGCACATGGGGTGGGGCTAGACAAGAGACCCAGTACTTC.

The gene calls are TRBV7-2 and TRBJ2-2, with D hard to call. Trimming took 1 base from V and 7 from J, leaving 13 bases between them. This CDR3 contains 15 residues. The germline V gene encodes CDR1 SGHTA and CDR2 FQGNSA. The CDR3 reads CASSLGLVLGGELFF. DNA for the CDR3: TGTGCCAGCAGCTTAGGTCTAGTACTGGGCGGGGAGCTGTTTTTT. The whole variable domain, filled in from reference TRBV7-2 and TRBJ2-2, reads GAGVSQSPSNKVTEKGKDVELRCDPISGHTALYWYRQSLGQGLEFLIYFQGNSAPDKSGLPSDRFSAERTGGSVSTLTIQRTQQEDSAVYLCASSLGLVLGGELFFGEGSRLTVL.

The gene calls are TRBV28 and TRBJ2-1; unclear D gene. Deletions cut 6 bases from V and 4 bases from J, with 10 bases between. Germline-derived CDR1 and CDR2 are MDHEN and SYDVKM. The CDR3 loop spans 13 amino acids. This chain's CDR3 is CASRSSLYNEQFF. The CDR3 bases are TGTGCCAGCAGGAGCAGCCTATACAATGAGCAGTTCTTC.

Details on this clone: The same CDR3 also results from other DNA sequences found in this sample. The rearrangement links TRBV2 to TRBJ1-1; possibly TRBD1 for D (5 bases). CDR3 length: 14 residues. Trimming stripped 1 base from V and 3 bases from J, with 9 bases between. Germline CDR1 is SNHLY and CDR2 is FYNNEI. In DNA, the CDR3 is TGTGCCAGCAGTGAAGGAGGGGAGGACACTGAAGCTTTCTTT. It is translated as CASSEGGEDTEAFF.

This clone was seen just once. The rearrangement uses TRBV28 and TRBJ2-1; D ambiguous. Between the trimmed V and J ends, which lost 6 bases and 4 bases, there was a span of 28 bases. Germline V CDR1 and CDR2: MDHEN, SYDVKM. This CDR3 comprises 19 residues. CDR3 in amino acids: CASSPGGAEPFRLYNEQFF. The CDR3 DNA sequence: TGTGCCAGCAGCCCGGGTGGAGCAGAGCCCTTCCGCTTATACAATGAGCAGTTCTTC.

The rearrangement joins TRBV18 to TRBJ1-2; possible D gene TRBD1, 5 bases. The CDR3 contains 16 residues. Germline V CDR1 and CDR2: KGHSH, LQKENI. Trimming took off 0 bases at V and 6 bases at J, with 17 bases between the two ends. CDR3 DNA: TGTGCCAGCTCACCACCGGTTCTTTCGGGGCTTGATGGCTACACCTTC. Translation gives CASSPPVLSGLDGYTF.